One and the same sample provided the 9 T cell receptor beta chains below, sequenced in a study of blood T cells in healthy people across ages. Primers used in a second PCR of roughly 6 to 11 cycles were a sample-barcoded 5' primer and a J-beta primer mix. Each CDR3 protein is one row after TCRdb ran MiXCR on the 5' RACE reads. The top ten clones hold under 4.5% of a sample with 800,000 or so distinct CDR3 sequences, approximately 25% of them seen once. The same sample was also used in a study of T cells of mothers and their children.

The sequencing input was blood. The receptors were sampled from a boy between 10 and 17 years old in good health.

A few counts support this clonotype. The rearrangement joins TRBV6-6 to TRBJ2-1; D call uncertain. The V gene lost 7 bases and the J gene lost 4 bases, with 14 bases spanning the gap. The CDR3 sequence is 14 residues long. Germline-derived CDR1 and CDR2 are MNHNY and SVGAGI (reference sequence). The CDR3 bases are TGTGCCAGCACCCTCACCGGTGGGTACAATGAGCAGTTCTTC. It translates to CASTLTGGYNEQFF.

This clonotype was counted between two and nine times. The chain recombines TRBV4-3 with TRBJ2-7, with 9 bases fitting TRBD2. Germline V gene data show CDR1 as LGHNA and CDR2 as YSLEER. V was clipped by 0 bases and J by 5 bases; unmatched bases: 5. CDR3 length equals 15 residues. CDR3 DNA: TGCGCCAGCAGCCAAGAGAGACTAGCGGTCAACGAGCAGTACTTC. This encodes CASSQERLAVNEQYF.

V gene TRBV28 combines with J gene TRBJ1-5; the match to TRBD1 covers 9 bases. This CDR3 is 15 amino acids long. Germline CDR1 and CDR2: MDHEN and SYDVKM. V lost 6 bases to trimming and J lost 5 bases; unmatched junction nucleotides: 8. The CDR3 sequence is CASRETGQGYQPQHF. The CDR3 region has the DNA TGTGCCAGCAGGGAAACTGGACAGGGGTATCAGCCCCAGCATTTT.

The chain uses TRBV2 and TRBJ2-7; D is uncertain. Trimming took off 2 bases at V and 6 bases at J, with 5 bases between the two ends. Germline CDR1 and CDR2: SNHLY and FYNNEI. The CDR3 spans 11 residues. In nucleotides, the CDR3 is TGTGCCAGCAGTGAATTCGGCGAGCAGTACTTC. Encoded protein: CASSEFGEQYF.

This chain links TRBV29-1 with TRBJ2-4; TRBD2 might be the D (7 bases). From germline, CDR1 is SQVTM and CDR2 ANQGSEA. Trimming stripped 1 base from V and 2 bases from J, with 18 bases between. CDR3 length equals 17 residues. DNA for the CDR3: TGCAGCGTTGAAGCCGGGGGGCATAGCGGTTCCAAAAACATTCAGTACTTC. It codes for CSVEAGGHSGSKNIQYF.

The rearrangement links TRBV2 to TRBJ2-4; 12 bases are a match to TRBD2. The junction had 14 bases not matched to a gene; V was cut back by 7 bases and J by 1 base. CDR1 is SNHLY and CDR2 is FYNNEI in the germline V gene. The CDR3 length is 19 residues. CDR3 sequence: CASTLGGTSGGWAKNIQYF. CDR3 nucleotides: TGTGCCAGCACCCTCGGAGGAACTAGCGGGGGGTGGGCCAAAAACATTCAGTACTTC.

The chain uses TRBV3-1 and TRBJ2-1; D gene unclear. In germline, CDR1 is LGHDT, CDR2 YNNKEL (reference sequence). This CDR3 contains 12 residues. V gave up 5 bases and J gave up 5 bases, with 7 bases separating them. CDR3 protein: CASSRSDNEQFF. The CDR3 coding sequence is TGTGCCAGCAGCAGGTCAGACAATGAGCAGTTCTTC.

V is TRBV5-1 and J is TRBJ2-3, with 7 positions matching TRBD1. The V gene end was trimmed by 3 bases and the J gene end by 4 bases; junction bases not matched to a gene: 11. This CDR3 is 16 amino acids long. Per the germline V gene, CDR1 is SGHRS and CDR2 is YFSETQ. The CDR3 is CASSSRQGGGPDTQYF. Here the CDR3 DNA reads TGCGCCAGCAGCTCCCGACAGGGTGGTGGCCCAGATACGCAGTATTTT.

This chain connects TRBV5-1 to TRBJ1-2, with a weak D call TRBD1 (5 bases). The V end was cut by 0 bases, the J end by 4 bases, with 10 bases between. The CDR3 totals 14 residues. Germline assignment: CDR1 SGHRS and CDR2 YFSETQ. The CDR3 DNA sequence: TGCGCCAGCAGCTTGGCCCCTGGGGCCTATGGCTACACCTTC. Its translation is CASSLAPGAYGYTF.